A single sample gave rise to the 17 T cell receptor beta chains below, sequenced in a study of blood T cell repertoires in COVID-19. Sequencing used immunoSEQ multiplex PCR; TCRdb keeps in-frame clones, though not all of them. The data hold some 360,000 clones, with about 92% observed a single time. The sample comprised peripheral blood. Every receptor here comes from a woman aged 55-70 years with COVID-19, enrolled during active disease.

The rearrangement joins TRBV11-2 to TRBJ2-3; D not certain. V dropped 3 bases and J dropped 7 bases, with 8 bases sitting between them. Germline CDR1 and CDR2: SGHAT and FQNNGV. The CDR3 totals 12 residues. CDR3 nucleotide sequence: TGTGCCAGCAGCTTTTGGGCCAATACGCAGTATTTT. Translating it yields CASSFWANTQYF.

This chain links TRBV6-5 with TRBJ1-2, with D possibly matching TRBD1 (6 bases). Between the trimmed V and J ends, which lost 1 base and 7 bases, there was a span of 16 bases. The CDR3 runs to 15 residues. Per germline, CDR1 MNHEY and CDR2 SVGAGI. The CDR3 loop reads CASSYYPRGQGGYTF. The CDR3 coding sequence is TGTGCCAGCAGTTACTACCCCAGGGGTCAGGGTGGCTACACCTTC.

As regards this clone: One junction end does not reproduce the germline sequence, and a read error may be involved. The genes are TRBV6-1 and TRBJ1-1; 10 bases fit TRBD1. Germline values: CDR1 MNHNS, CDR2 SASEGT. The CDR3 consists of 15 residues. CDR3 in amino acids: CASSEDRGQNTEAFF. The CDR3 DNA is TGTGCCAGCAGCGAAGACAGGGGGCAAAACACTGAAGCTTTCTTT.

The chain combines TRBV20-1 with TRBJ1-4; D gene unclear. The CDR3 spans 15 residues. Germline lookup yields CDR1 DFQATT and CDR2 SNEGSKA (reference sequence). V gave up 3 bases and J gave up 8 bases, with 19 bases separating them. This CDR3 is CSASKVGPRGEKLFF. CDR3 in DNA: TGCAGTGCTAGTAAGGTCGGTCCCAGAGGGGAAAAACTGTTTTTT.

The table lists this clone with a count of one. The DNA for the CDR3 is TGCGCCAGCAGCCCCGAGGGTAATCAGCCCCAGCATTTT. It encodes CASSPEGNQPQHF. V usage is TRBV5-1 and J usage is TRBJ1-5; D gene unclear. The V and J ends lost 4 bases and 4 bases respectively, with 9 bases between them. CDR1 SGHRS and CDR2 YFSETQ come from the germline V gene. CDR3 length: 13 amino acids.

The CDR3 region has the DNA TGTGCCAGCAGCCCCGCGGGACAAGAGACCCAGTACTTC. Translated, it gives CASSPAGQETQYF. V and J are TRBV27 and TRBJ2-5, with D maybe TRBD2 (6 bases). Germline CDR1 is MNHEY and CDR2 is SMNVEV (reference sequence). Between the trimmed V and J ends, which lost 6 bases and 2 bases, there was a span of 10 bases. CDR3 size: 13 residues.

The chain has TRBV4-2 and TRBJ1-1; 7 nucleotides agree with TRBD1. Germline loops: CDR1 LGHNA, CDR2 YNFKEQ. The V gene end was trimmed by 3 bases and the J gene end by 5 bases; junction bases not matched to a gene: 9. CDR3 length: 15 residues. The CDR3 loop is CASSHSQDRRTEAFF. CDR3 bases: TGTGCCAGCAGCCATAGCCAGGACAGGCGGACTGAAGCTTTCTTT.

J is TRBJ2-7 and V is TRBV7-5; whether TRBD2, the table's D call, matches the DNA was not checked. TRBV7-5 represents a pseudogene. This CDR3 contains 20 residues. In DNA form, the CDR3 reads TGTGTCAGAAGCTCGGGTGAGGGGACTAGCGGGGCTTTAAACCTCTACGAGCAGTACTTC. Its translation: CVRSSGEGTSGALNLYEQYF.

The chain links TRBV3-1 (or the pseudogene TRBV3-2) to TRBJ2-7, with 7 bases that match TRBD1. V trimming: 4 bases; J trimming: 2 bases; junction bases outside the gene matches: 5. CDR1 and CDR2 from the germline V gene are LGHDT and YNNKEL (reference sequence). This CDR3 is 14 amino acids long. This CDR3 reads CASSRDSSTYEQYF. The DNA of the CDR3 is TGTGCCAGCAGCCGGGACAGTTCTACCTACGAGCAGTACTTC.

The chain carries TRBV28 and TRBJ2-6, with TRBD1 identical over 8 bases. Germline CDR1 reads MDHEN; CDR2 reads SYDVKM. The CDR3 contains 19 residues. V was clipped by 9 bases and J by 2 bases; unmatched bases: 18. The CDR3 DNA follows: TGTGCCAGGGGAAGGAAGGGACAGGATTATACTGCTGGGGCCAACGTCCTGACTTTC. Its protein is CARGRKGQDYTAGANVLTF.

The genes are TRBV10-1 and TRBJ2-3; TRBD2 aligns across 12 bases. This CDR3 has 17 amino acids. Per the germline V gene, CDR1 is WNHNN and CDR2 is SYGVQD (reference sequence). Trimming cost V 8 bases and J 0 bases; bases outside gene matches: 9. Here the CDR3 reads CASVLAGGITSTDTQYF. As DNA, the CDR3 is TGCGCCAGCGTACTAGCGGGGGGCATTACTAGCACAGATACGCAGTATTTT.

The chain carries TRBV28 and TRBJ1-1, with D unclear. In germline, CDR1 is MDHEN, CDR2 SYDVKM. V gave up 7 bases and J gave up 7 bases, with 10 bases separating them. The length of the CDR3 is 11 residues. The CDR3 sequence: CASTQHREAFF. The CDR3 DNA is TGTGCCAGCACCCAACACCGTGAAGCTTTCTTT. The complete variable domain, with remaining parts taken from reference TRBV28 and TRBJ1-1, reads DVKVTQSSRYLVKRTGEKVFLECVQDMDHENMFWYRQDPGLGLRLIYFSYDVKMKEKGDIPEGYSVSREKKERFSLILESASTNQTSMYLCASTQHREAFFGQGTRLTVV.

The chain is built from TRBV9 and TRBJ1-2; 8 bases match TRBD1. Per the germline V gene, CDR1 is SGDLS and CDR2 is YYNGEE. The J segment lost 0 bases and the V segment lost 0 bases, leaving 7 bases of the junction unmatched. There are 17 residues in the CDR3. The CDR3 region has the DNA TGTGCCAGCAGCGTAGGCCCAGGGGGCGCAACTAACTATGGCTACACCTTC. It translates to CASSVGPGGATNYGYTF.

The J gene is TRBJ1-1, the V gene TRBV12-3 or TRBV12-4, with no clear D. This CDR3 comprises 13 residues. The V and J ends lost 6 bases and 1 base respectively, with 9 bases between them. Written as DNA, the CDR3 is TGTGCCAGCAGACTCGGGGAGAACACTGAAGCTTTCTTT. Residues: CASRLGENTEAFF.

In nucleotides, the CDR3 is TGTGCCAGCTCCCAAGACGGGACAGCCTACGAGCAGTACTTC. Encoded protein: CASSQDGTAYEQYF. This rearrangement joins TRBV18 to TRBJ2-7, with 7 bases identical to TRBD1. Per the germline V gene, CDR1 is KGHSH and CDR2 is LQKENI. CDR3 size: 14 residues. After removal of 6 bases from V and 2 bases from J, the junction contained 7 bases not matched to a gene.

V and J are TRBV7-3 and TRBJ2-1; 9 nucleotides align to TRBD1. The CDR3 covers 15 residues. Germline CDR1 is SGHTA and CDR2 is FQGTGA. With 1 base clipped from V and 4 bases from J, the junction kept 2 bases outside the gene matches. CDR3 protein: CASSLRDRDYNEQFF. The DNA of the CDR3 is TGTGCCAGCAGCTTAAGGGACAGGGATTACAATGAGCAGTTCTTC.

CDR3 protein: CASSLPRGGVYEQFF. CDR3 nucleotides: TGTGCCAGCAGCTTGCCGCGGGGGGGCGTTTATGAGCAGTTCTTC. The V gene is TRBV5-6, the J gene TRBJ2-1; the match to TRBD2 covers 9 bases. Germline trimming cut 1 base from V and 8 bases from J; bases unmatched to any gene: 7. The length of the CDR3 is 15 residues. Germline V lookup: CDR1 SGHDT, CDR2 YYEEEE.